These 18 T cell receptor beta chains came from one sample sequenced in a study of blood T cells in healthy people across ages. A sample-barcoded 5' primer and a J-beta primer mix were used in a second PCR of roughly 7 to 12 cycles. Each CDR3 protein gets one entry after TCRdb re-called the 5' RACE reads with MiXCR. Of nearly 800,000 distinct CDR3 sequences in the sample, 56% were seen once. Specimen: blood. All receptors come from a middle-aged man in good health.

This clonotype was seen a handful of times. V usage is TRBV9 and J usage is TRBJ2-1; no firm D call. Germline V CDR1 and CDR2: SGDLS, YYNGEE. There are 13 residues in the CDR3. V lost 0 bases and J lost 3, with 4 bases in between. Here the CDR3 reads CASSVEDYNEQFF. The DNA of the CDR3 is TGTGCCAGCAGCGTAGAGGACTACAATGAGCAGTTCTTC. Combining the CDR3 with reference TRBV9 and TRBJ2-1 gives the whole variable domain DSGVTQTPKHLITATGQRVTLRCSPRSGDLSVYWYQQSLDQGLQFLIQYYNGEERAKGNILERFSAQQFPDLHSELNLSSLELGDSALYFCASSVEDYNEQFFGPGTRLTVL.

The chain has TRBV28 and TRBJ1-1; D is unclear. The V end lost 6 bases, the J end lost 8 bases, and 19 bases lay between the germline ends. The germline CDR1 and CDR2 sequences are MDHEN and SYDVKM. The CDR3 contains 14 residues. CDR3 coding DNA: TGTGCCAGCAGCCCCGCTACGGGGTTGTTCGAAGCTTTCTTT. The encoded protein is CASSPATGLFEAFF. The whole variable domain, remainder taken from reference TRBV28 and TRBJ1-1, is DVKVTQSSRYLVKRTGEKVFLECVQDMDHENMFWYRQDPGLGLRLIYFSYDVKMKEKGDIPEGYSVSREKKERFSLILESASTNQTSMYLCASSPATGLFEAFFGQGTRLTVV.

The rearrangement links TRBV7-3 to TRBJ2-1; TRBD2 is a possible D gene (5 bases). CDR3 length equals 16 residues. Trimming took off 5 bases at V and 5 bases at J, with 19 bases between the two ends. Per the germline V gene, CDR1 is SGHTA and CDR2 is FQGTGA. In nucleotides, the CDR3 is TGTGCCAGCAGCCATCCGGGGTTAGTGAGTCACAATGAGCAGTTCTTC. Translating it yields CASSHPGLVSHNEQFF. The full variable domain, with the rest looked up from reference TRBV7-3 and TRBJ2-1, is GAGVSQTPSNKVTEKGKYVELRCDPISGHTALYWYRQSLGQGPEFLIYFQGTGAADDSGLPNDRFFAVRPEGSVSTLKIQRTERGDSAVYLCASSHPGLVSHNEQFFGPGTRLTVL.

The chain links TRBV14 to TRBJ2-4; no clear D. The DNA end is a closer match to TRBJ2-7, so the J assignment may be wrong. The CDR3 contains 15 residues. Germline CDR1 and CDR2: SGHDN and FVKESK. CDR3 sequence: CASSQGPRSVYEQYF. CDR3 nucleotides: TGTGCCAGCAGCCAAGGGCCCCGGTCGGTCTACGAGCAGTACTTC.

This rearrangement joins TRBV27 to TRBJ2-6, with D tentatively TRBD2 (6 bases). CDR1 is MNHEY and CDR2 is SMNVEV in the germline V gene (reference sequence). Trimming shortened V by 5 bases and J by 0 bases, and 20 bases separated the two germline ends. CDR3 size: 19 residues. The CDR3 nucleotides read TGTGCCAGCAGTGTCACTTCGGGGAGGCCCTTCTCTGGGGCCAACGTCCTGACTTTC. Its translation is CASSVTSGRPFSGANVLTF.

In its sample, this clonotype was seen a few times. This chain connects TRBV29-1 to TRBJ2-1; no reliable D call. Trimming stripped 7 bases from V and 6 bases from J, with 10 bases between. The germline V gene encodes CDR1 SQVTM and CDR2 ANQGSEA. The CDR3 covers 11 residues. CDR3 bases: TGCAGCGGTGATTTGGCCAATGAGCAGTTCTTC. It is translated as CSGDLANEQFF.

J is TRBJ1-1 and V is TRBV4-2, with D unresolved. V was pared by 7 bases and J by 1 base, with 10 bases between. Germline V lookup: CDR1 LGHNA, CDR2 YNFKEQ. The CDR3 is 13 amino acids. The CDR3 loop reads CASTTTPNTEAFF. DNA of the CDR3: TGTGCCAGCACTACAACACCGAACACTGAAGCTTTCTTT.

This chain uses TRBV4-3 with TRBJ2-6; D remains ambiguous. Germline lookup yields CDR1 LGHNA and CDR2 YSLEER. Deletions cut 5 bases from V and 0 bases from J, with 8 bases between. The CDR3 runs 15 residues. The CDR3 sequence is CASSDLGSGANVLTF. In nucleotides, the CDR3 is TGCGCCAGCAGCGACCTGGGCTCTGGGGCCAACGTCCTGACTTTC.

The chain is built from TRBV14 and TRBJ1-2, with D unresolved. Germline CDR1 is SGHDN and CDR2 is FVKESK. Deletions cut 3 bases from V and 0 bases from J, with 11 bases between. The CDR3 spans 15 residues. For the CDR3, the DNA is TGTGCCAGCAGCCACTCTTTGGGGTCTAACTATGGCTACACCTTC. Its translation is CASSHSLGSNYGYTF.

The gene calls are TRBV29-1 and TRBJ1-1; 7 bases are shared with TRBD1. The CDR3 is 14 amino acids. Per the germline V gene, CDR1 is SQVTM and CDR2 is ANQGSEA. V trimming: 5 bases; J trimming: 3 bases; junction bases outside the gene matches: 9. The CDR3 reads CSVRTGPLDTEAFF. CDR3 coding DNA: TGCAGCGTTAGGACAGGACCATTGGACACTGAAGCTTTCTTT.

This clonotype was detected a few times. This chain links TRBV12-3 or TRBV12-4 with TRBJ2-4; D unclear. V lost 8 bases to trimming and J lost 0 bases, with 20 bases between them. CDR3 size: 17 residues. The CDR3 DNA sequence: TGTGCCAGCTTAGCCACCACTACCAGTATAGCCAAAAACATTCAGTACTTC. Translating it yields CASLATTTSIAKNIQYF.

The chain joins TRBV10-3 to TRBJ1-6; D is ambiguous. Looked up from germline, CDR1 is ENHRY and CDR2 is SYGVKD. Trimming shortened V by 8 bases and J by 2 bases, and 10 bases separated the two germline ends. The CDR3 spans 14 residues. CDR3 sequence (DNA): TGTGCCATCCGAGAGGCCACCTATAATTCACCCCTCCACTTT. This translates into CAIREATYNSPLHF.

The chain carries TRBV20-1 and TRBJ1-2; no definite D call. CDR1 and CDR2 from the germline V gene are DFQATT and SNEGSKA (reference sequence). The CDR3 sequence is 13 residues long. The V end lost 2 bases, the J end lost 3 bases, and 10 bases lay between the germline ends. The CDR3 DNA follows: TGCAGTGCTAGACAGGAGAAGCACTATGGCTACACCTTC. As protein: CSARQEKHYGYTF.

The chain is built from TRBV5-6 and TRBJ2-3, with 9 bases matching TRBD2. The V gene's germline CDR1 is SGHDT and CDR2 YYEEEE. Germline trimming cut 1 base from V and 3 bases from J; bases unmatched to any gene: 9. The CDR3 covers 17 residues. In DNA, the CDR3 is TGTGCCAGCAGCTTGTCCTTAGCGGGAGCTGTTACAGATACGCAGTATTTT. This encodes CASSLSLAGAVTDTQYF.

J is TRBJ2-5 and V is TRBV27; 9 bases match TRBD1. The V gene end was trimmed by 3 bases and the J gene end by 5 bases; junction bases not matched to a gene: 4. Germline CDR1 reads MNHEY; CDR2 reads SMNVEV (reference sequence). CDR3 length equals 14 residues. For the CDR3, the DNA is TGTGCCAGCAGTTTTGGGGGGACAGGGGAGACCCAGTACTTC. This encodes CASSFGGTGETQYF.

This clonotype was recorded once. This may be a read error, as it is one base from a much larger clone. This chain uses TRBV28 with TRBJ2-1, with 8 bases that match TRBD2. Germline V gives CDR1 MDHEN, CDR2 SYDVKM. Losses at the gene ends were 5 bases for V and 13 bases for J; bases not matched to a gene: 25. The CDR3 loop spans 18 amino acids. The CDR3 nucleotides are TGTGCCAGCAGTCACTCGGGGGGGTTCGGTTCGATTAGCGAGACCCAGTTCTTC. Encoded protein: CASSHSGGFGSISETQFF.

This clonotype occurred a few times. This chain links TRBV20-1 with TRBJ2-5, with 10 bases matching TRBD2. CDR1 and CDR2 from the germline V gene are DFQATT and SNEGSKA (reference sequence). This CDR3 comprises 13 residues. V gave up 5 bases and J gave up 4 bases; unmatched junction bases: 4. This CDR3 reads CSAGAGGAETQYF. The CDR3 nucleotides read TGCAGTGCTGGAGCGGGAGGGGCAGAGACCCAGTACTTC.

This rearrangement joins TRBV7-2 to TRBJ2-7; possible D gene TRBD1, 6 bases. The CDR3 sequence is 14 residues long. The germline V gene encodes CDR1 SGHTA and CDR2 FQGNSA. The V end was cut by 5 bases, the J end by 5 bases, with 16 bases between. This chain's CDR3 is CASSLQGPGNEQYF. The CDR3 bases are TGTGCCAGCAGCCTACAGGGTCCGGGGAACGAGCAGTACTTC.